The 27 T cell receptor beta chains reported below all come from one sample, sequenced in a study of early T cells in non-severe SARS-CoV-2 infection. TCRdb recomputed calls from the 5' RACE reads with MiXCR, one row per CDR3 protein. The table shows tens of thousands of distinct CDR3 sequences, with 9.5% to 15% occurring only once. What was sequenced was whole blood. The receptors derive from an adult who was a healthcare worker with PCR-confirmed SARS-CoV-2 infection or an uninfected control (not recorded which).

V is TRBV7-9 and J is TRBJ1-6; TRBD1 is a possible D gene (6 bases). The germline gives CDR1 SEHNR, CDR2 FQNEAQ (reference sequence). The CDR3 extends over 15 amino acids. V gave up 2 bases and J gave up 7 bases, with 12 bases separating them. The CDR3 loop reads CASSLPGHTNSPLHF. CDR3 in DNA: TGTGCCAGCAGCTTACCGGGACATACAAATTCACCCCTCCACTTT.

The chain employs TRBV28 and TRBJ1-1, with TRBD1 identical over 9 bases. Trimming at V came to 5 bases and at J to 6 bases, leaving 7 bases not matched to a gene. The CDR3 has 14 residues. Germline CDR1 MDHEN, CDR2 SYDVKM. The chain's CDR3 is CASSAGQGMAEAFF. The CDR3 nucleotides are TGTGCCAGCAGTGCCGGACAGGGGATGGCTGAAGCTTTCTTT. Using reference TRBV28 and TRBJ1-1 for the parts outside the CDR3, the full variable domain is DVKVTQSSRYLVKRTGEKVFLECVQDMDHENMFWYRQDPGLGLRLIYFSYDVKMKEKGDIPEGYSVSREKKERFSLILESASTNQTSMYLCASSAGQGMAEAFFGQGTRLTVV.

This clonotype was counted a few times. V usage is TRBV3-1 and J usage is TRBJ2-3; D might be TRBD2 (5 bases). This CDR3 has 13 residues. Trimming took 4 bases from V and 6 from J, leaving 11 bases between them. The germline V gene encodes CDR1 LGHDT and CDR2 YNNKEL (reference sequence). CDR3 DNA sequence: TGTGCCAGCAGCCTCAATGGCGGGGATACGCAGTATTTT. The encoded protein is CASSLNGGDTQYF.

This clonotype was picked up many times. This chain links TRBV7-9 with TRBJ2-1; 13 nucleotides match TRBD2. The CDR3 has 18 residues. J was trimmed by 1 base and V by 5 bases; bases with no gene match: 8. The germline CDR1 and CDR2 sequences are SEHNR and FQNEAQ (reference sequence). CDR3: CASSARGLAGASYNEQFF. CDR3 DNA sequence: TGTGCCAGCAGCGCAAGAGGACTAGCGGGGGCTTCCTACAATGAGCAGTTCTTC. Variable domain in full (rest from reference TRBV7-9 and TRBJ2-1): DTGVSQNPRHKITKRGQNVTFRCDPISEHNRLYWYRQTLGQGPEFLTYFQNEAQLEKSRLLSDRFSAERPKGSFSTLEIQRTEQGDSAMYLCASSARGLAGASYNEQFFGPGTRLTVL.

This clonotype was observed a few times. This chain uses TRBV4-1 with TRBJ1-4; perhaps TRBD1 as D (6 bases). Germline lookup yields CDR1 MGHRA and CDR2 YSYEKL. CDR3 length: 15 residues. V lost 1 base and J lost 7, with 13 bases in between. CDR3 bases: TGCGCCAGCAGCCAAGCCGGGGGGCGCACTGAAAAACTGTTTTTT. Protein product: CASSQAGGRTEKLFF.

The chain links TRBV7-2 to TRBJ2-1; 9 bases line up with TRBD2. The germline gives CDR1 SGHTA, CDR2 FQGNSA. The CDR3 sequence is 16 residues long. The trim removed 1 base at V and 9 bases at J, leaving 10 bases unmatched. CDR3 sequence: CASSLDTCGRAFEQFF. CDR3 DNA: TGTGCCAGCAGCTTAGATACTTGCGGGAGGGCCTTTGAGCAGTTCTTC.

The V call is TRBV7-8, the J call TRBJ2-1; D remains ambiguous. CDR1 and CDR2 (germline): SGHVS, FQNEAQ. CDR3 length equals 14 residues. Trimming cost V 5 bases and J 2 bases, with 10 bases left between them. Here the CDR3 reads CASSPSGAYNEQFF. The CDR3 nucleotides are TGTGCCAGCAGCCCTAGTGGGGCCTACAATGAGCAGTTCTTC.

This clonotype has at least ten counts. The genes are TRBV24-1 and TRBJ1-1, with 7 bases identical to TRBD1. The CDR3 length is 14 residues. V trimming: 2 bases; J trimming: 5 bases; junction bases outside the gene matches: 4. Germline CDR1 and CDR2: KGHDR and SFDVKD. In nucleotides, the CDR3 is TGTGCCACCAGTGATTCCCAGGGGGGGACTGAAGCTTTCTTT. Its protein is CATSDSQGGTEAFF.

The V gene is TRBV10-1, the J gene TRBJ2-2; D uncertain. Trimming took 3 bases from V and 6 from J, leaving 8 bases between them. Germline loops: CDR1 WNHNN, CDR2 SYGVQD (reference sequence). The CDR3 contains 13 residues. The chain's CDR3 is CASSDVSPGELFF. The DNA for the CDR3 is TGCGCCAGCAGTGACGTTAGTCCCGGGGAGCTGTTTTTT.

The sample holds a few counts of this clonotype. V usage is TRBV7-2 and J usage is TRBJ1-6; no firm D call. In germline, CDR1 is SGHTA, CDR2 FQGNSA. CDR3 length equals 19 residues. The V and J ends lost 4 bases and 5 bases respectively, with 24 bases between them. In nucleotides, the CDR3 is TGTGCCAGCAGCTACTACCCCGCCGATTGGGGAAGAAATAATTCACCCCTCCACTTT. This sequence encodes CASSYYPADWGRNNSPLHF.

This clonotype has a count of ten or more. The chain combines TRBV27 with TRBJ2-1; 9 bases line up with TRBD2. Germline CDR1 reads MNHEY; CDR2 reads SMNVEV (reference sequence). V was clipped by 7 bases and J by 3 bases; unmatched bases: 10. The CDR3 covers 16 residues. CDR3 sequence reads: CASTIAGGNFYNEQFF. The DNA of the CDR3 is TGTGCCAGCACGATTGCGGGGGGGAACTTCTACAATGAGCAGTTCTTC.

This clonotype has ten or more counts. The genes are TRBV12-5 and TRBJ1-2, with TRBD1 matching over 10 bases. Germline-derived CDR1 and CDR2 are LGHNT and FRNRAP. Unmatched junction bases numbered 5, after V lost 3 bases and J lost 7 bases. CDR3 length: 14 residues. The DNA of the CDR3 is TGTGCTAGTGGTTTTTCGGGACAGGGGTCTGGCTACACCTTC. Translation: CASGFSGQGSGYTF.

The chain uses TRBV29-1 and TRBJ2-7; TRBD2 matches at 11 bases. CDR1 is SQVTM, CDR2 ANQGSEA, per germline. Trimming removed 2 bases from V and 6 bases from J; junction bases left unmatched: 3. The CDR3 consists of 13 residues. CDR3 sequence: CSVETSGSSEQYF. The CDR3 DNA follows: TGCAGCGTTGAAACTAGCGGGAGTAGCGAGCAGTACTTC.

This clonotype showed up many times. The gene calls are TRBV7-6 and TRBJ2-2; unclear D gene. The CDR3 spans 11 residues. Germline assignment: CDR1 SGHVS and CDR2 FNYEAQ. Trimming cost V 2 bases and J 6 bases, with 1 base left between them. Written as DNA, the CDR3 is TGTGCCAGCAGCTTATCCGGGGAGCTGTTTTTT. This gives the protein CASSLSGELFF.

Note on this clonotype: At one end, the junction sequence differs from germline, possibly due to a read error. The chain is built from TRBV6-1 and TRBJ2-3; TRBD1 agrees at 11 bases. CDR1 is MNHNS, CDR2 SASEGT, per germline. The CDR3 is 18 amino acids. This CDR3 is CVSSPRGGTGGLTDTQYF. The DNA of the CDR3 is TGTGTCAGCAGTCCCCGGGGAGGGACAGGGGGTCTCACAGATACGCAGTATTTT.

This clonotype was found many times. J is TRBJ2-2 and V is TRBV2; 7 nucleotides match TRBD2. Germline loops: CDR1 SNHLY, CDR2 FYNNEI. There are 13 residues in the CDR3. V trimming: 3 bases; J trimming: 6 bases; junction bases outside the gene matches: 1. The CDR3 DNA follows: TGTGCCAGCAGTGATGCGGGAGCCGGGGAGCTGTTTTTT. It encodes CASSDAGAGELFF.

The sample holds a few counts of this clonotype. V gene TRBV7-9 combines with J gene TRBJ2-1, with D perhaps TRBD1 or TRBD2 (5 bases each). The germline gives CDR1 SEHNR, CDR2 FQNEAQ (reference sequence). CDR3 size: 13 residues. The ends were cut back, 5 bases at V and 8 bases at J, with 13 bases in the middle. CDR3 protein: CASSRGVGDEQFF. The CDR3 DNA is TGTGCCAGCAGCCGAGGGGTCGGGGATGAGCAGTTCTTC.

The CDR3 sequence: CAWSPPNTEAFF. The CDR3 DNA follows: TGTGCCTGGAGCCCACCCAACACTGAAGCTTTCTTT. The chain recombines TRBV30 with TRBJ1-1; D is undetermined. Germline CDR1 is GTSNPN and CDR2 is SVGIG (reference sequence). V was clipped by 3 bases and J by 2 bases, with 7 bases between them. The CDR3 runs to 12 residues.

The J gene is TRBJ2-1, the V gene TRBV7-9; D remains unclear. This CDR3 has 15 residues. Looked up from germline, CDR1 is SEHNR and CDR2 is FQNEAQ (reference sequence). With 5 bases removed from V and 1 base from J, the gap between germline ends came to 12 bases. CDR3 DNA sequence: TGTGCCAGCAGCCCCAAGGGCGGATCCTACAATGAGCAGTTCTTC. Protein: CASSPKGGSYNEQFF.

This clonotype was found many times. The chain couples TRBV7-8 to TRBJ2-1, with D tentatively TRBD1 (6 bases). V was pared by 3 bases and J by 9 bases, with 15 bases between. This CDR3 spans 14 amino acids. Germline V gene data show CDR1 as SGHVS and CDR2 as FQNEAQ. The CDR3 loop reads CASSLPAIGGEQFF. In DNA, the CDR3 is TGTGCCAGCAGCTTGCCAGCCATAGGGGGTGAGCAGTTCTTC. The full variable domain, rest sourced from reference TRBV7-8 and TRBJ2-1, is GAGVSQSPRYKVAKRGQDVALRCDPISGHVSLFWYQQALGQGPEFLTYFQNEAQLDKSGLPSDRFFAERPEGSVSTLKIQRTQQEDSAVYLCASSLPAIGGEQFFGPGTRLTVL.

This chain uses TRBV2 with TRBJ1-1, with TRBD1 identical over 7 bases. Germline assignment: CDR1 SNHLY and CDR2 FYNNEI. V shed 6 bases, J shed 1 base, and the junction held 8 bases outside the gene matches. The length of the CDR3 is 15 residues. The CDR3 loop is CASRTPGQANTEAFF. The CDR3 nucleotides read TGTGCCAGCAGGACCCCCGGACAGGCGAACACTGAAGCTTTCTTT.

This clonotype was found a few times. The chain combines TRBV4-1 with TRBJ2-7; D call uncertain. Trimming stripped 2 bases from V and 2 bases from J, with 10 bases between. CDR1 MGHRA and CDR2 YSYEKL come from the germline V gene. The length of the CDR3 is 14 residues. The DNA of the CDR3 is TGCGCCAGCAGCCAATTCGCGACGGCCTACGAGCAGTACTTC. Translating it yields CASSQFATAYEQYF.

This clonotype was picked up many times. The chain carries TRBV3-1 and TRBJ2-2; tentative D call: TRBD2 (6 bases). Germline V gene lookup returns CDR1 LGHDT and CDR2 YNNKEL (reference sequence). CDR3 length: 16 amino acids. Deletions cut 0 bases from V and 1 base from J, with 9 bases between. CDR3 DNA: TGTGCCAGCAGCCAAGAATCCGGGGGGAACACCGGGGAGCTGTTTTTT. As protein: CASSQESGGNTGELFF.

This clonotype was picked up a small number of times. The chain links TRBV20-1 to TRBJ1-3, with TRBD1 matching 8 bases. The length of the CDR3 is 19 residues. The ends lost 3 bases at V and 0 bases at J; junction bases unmatched: 16. In germline, CDR1 is DFQATT, CDR2 SNEGSKA (reference sequence). The CDR3 loop is CSARGTGRRSTVSGNTIYF. The CDR3 coding sequence is TGCAGTGCTAGGGGGACAGGTCGAAGAAGTACGGTCTCTGGAAACACCATATATTTT.

There are many counts of this clonotype. The chain joins TRBV4-1 to TRBJ2-7; 8 bases are shared with TRBD2. V was pared by 5 bases and J by 4 bases, with 10 bases of the junction left unmatched. CDR1 is MGHRA and CDR2 is YSYEKL in the germline V gene. The CDR3 is 15 amino acids. CDR3 in amino acids: CASSSPSGHSYEQYF. DNA of the CDR3: TGCGCCAGCAGCTCTCCTAGCGGGCATTCGTACGAGCAGTACTTC.

This clonotype was picked up a small number of times. This chain joins TRBV11-2 and TRBJ2-1; D perhaps matches TRBD2 (6 bases). The CDR3 totals 13 residues. Per the germline V gene, CDR1 is SGHAT and CDR2 is FQNNGV. V was trimmed by 2 bases and J by 9 bases, leaving 11 bases between them. CDR3 coding DNA: TGTGCCAGCAGCTTACCCGTGGGGGGTGAGCAGTTCTTC. It codes for CASSLPVGGEQFF.

The V gene is TRBV27, the J gene TRBJ2-7, with 8 bases that match TRBD2. With V trimmed by 3 bases and J by 5 bases, 6 bases remained unmatched. The CDR3 extends over 14 amino acids. CDR1 is MNHEY, CDR2 SMNVEV, per germline (reference sequence). The CDR3 protein is CASSLRGTRDEQYF. DNA of the CDR3: TGTGCCAGCAGTTTGAGGGGGACTAGAGACGAGCAGTACTTC.